Listed below are T cell receptor beta chains from one sample, sequenced in a study of blood T cell repertoires in COVID-19. The method was immunoSEQ multiplex PCR; TCRdb's version includes in-frame clones alone and lacks a portion of them. The sample comprises some 280,000 clones, roughly 85% of which are singletons, and less than 3% rests with the top ten. The sample was peripheral blood. The receptors shown here come from a woman aged 30 to 39 with active or convalescent COVID-19. CDR3s include the opening cysteine and the closing phenylalanine or tryptophan. Each record gives: clone size, V gene, J gene, D gene, CDR3 DNA, CDR3 protein. A D gene is named only where the DNA matches it firmly. Size tells how often a clone was seen (once, few, many) or the class of an expanded clone, and some rows leave it out.

size: .; V: TRBV15; J: TRBJ2-3; D: .; DNA: TGTGCCACCAGCAGAGATGGCCGCGGGGATACGCAGTATTTT; CDR3: CATSRDGRGDTQYF
size: .; V: TRBV4-3; J: TRBJ1-2; D: .; DNA: TGCGCCAGCAGCCAAGGACATGCGGGATCGGATGGCTACACCTTC; CDR3: CASSQGHAGSDGYTF
size: .; V: TRBV10-1; J: TRBJ1-6; D: .; DNA: TGCGCCAGCAGCGCCGGAAGGGGTAATTCACCCCTCCACTTT; CDR3: CASSAGRGNSPLHF
size: .; V: TRBV4-2; J: TRBJ2-5; D: TRBD1; DNA: TGTGCCAGCAGCCAAGAAGAGGGGGCTGCGGAGACCCAGTACTTC; CDR3: CASSQEEGAAETQYF
size: .; V: TRBV5-6; J: TRBJ1-6; D: .; DNA: TGTGCCAGCAGCTTGCGGGGAGGTGCCTATAATTCACCCCTCCACTTT; CDR3: CASSLRGGAYNSPLHF
size: .; V: TRBV28; J: TRBJ2-1; D: TRBD2; DNA: TGTGCCAGCAGAAGCGGGACTAGCCCCAATGAGCAGTTCTTC; CDR3: CASRSGTSPNEQFF
size: once; V: TRBV30; J: TRBJ1-5; D: .; DNA: TGTGCCTGGAGTGTCCAGGGGACATTTCAGCCCCAGCATTTT; CDR3: CAWSVQGTFQPQHF
size: .; V: TRBV19; J: TRBJ2-5; D: TRBD1; DNA: TGTGCCAGTAGTATAACCCCCCGGACAGGGGGCTGGGAGACCCAGTACTTC; CDR3: CASSITPRTGGWETQYF
size: .; V: TRBV5-1; J: TRBJ1-4; D: TRBD1; DNA: TGCGCCAGCAGCTCTACAGGGGGTCTTAATGAAAAACTGTTTTTT; CDR3: CASSSTGGLNEKLFF
size: .; V: TRBV28; J: TRBJ1-3; D: .; DNA: TGCGCCAGCAGTTTTGTCGGGGGAAACACCATATATTTT; CDR3: CASSFVGGNTIYF
size: .; V: TRBV6-5; J: TRBJ1-3; D: .; DNA: TGTGCCAGCAGCCCGGGGGTTTACTCTGGAAACACCATATATTTT; CDR3: CASSPGVYSGNTIYF
size: .; V: TRBV5-1; J: TRBJ2-1; D: TRBD2; DNA: TGCGCCAGCAGCTTGGGGAACGGCGGGGGGGCCGAGGAGCAGTTCTTC; CDR3: CASSLGNGGGAEEQFF
size: .; V: TRBV19; J: TRBJ1-5; D: TRBD1; DNA: TGTGCCAGTAAGGACAGGGGGCGACTGGATAACAATCAGCCCCAGCATTTT; CDR3: CASKDRGRLDNNQPQHF
size: few; V: TRBV9; J: TRBJ1-1; D: TRBD1; DNA: TGTGCCAGCAGCCCAGGGGGCCAAATTGGTGAAGCTTTCTTT; CDR3: CASSPGGQIGEAFF